The 5 T cell receptor beta chains below were found in one sample sequenced in a study of blood T cell repertoires in COVID-19. Data came from immunoSEQ multiplex PCR; TCRdb stores just in-frame clones and leaves some out. The repertoire includes over 70,000 clones, about four fifths of them detected once, and 25% to 30% sits in the top ten. The specimen was peripheral blood. The receptors shown here come from a human donor in a cohort sampled during active COVID-19.

The chain is built from TRBV11-2 and TRBJ1-2; tentatively, D is TRBD1 (6 bases). Germline V gene sequence: CDR1 SGHAT, CDR2 FQNNGV. The CDR3 totals 15 residues. V lost 5 bases to trimming and J lost 6 bases, with 19 bases between them. Here the CDR3 reads CASSQRRTDPDGYTF. The DNA of the CDR3 is TGTGCCAGCAGCCAACGCCGGACAGACCCTGATGGCTACACCTTC. The variable domain in full, completed from reference TRBV11-2 and TRBJ1-2, reads EAGVAQSPRYKIIEKRQSVAFWCNPISGHATLYWYQQILGQGPKLLIQFQNNGVVDDSQLPKDRFSAERLKGVDSTLKIQPAKLEDSAVYLCASSQRRTDPDGYTFGSGTRLTVV.

The chain is built from TRBV11-2 and TRBJ2-3, with D possibly TRBD2 on 6 matching bases. This CDR3 spans 16 amino acids. The germline V and J ends were trimmed by 5 bases and 1 base, with 16 bases remaining between them. Germline loops: CDR1 SGHAT, CDR2 FQNNGV. This CDR3 is CASSIPGREGTDTQYF. In DNA form, the CDR3 reads TGTGCCAGCAGCATCCCCGGCAGGGAGGGCACAGATACGCAGTATTTT.

V is TRBV3-1 (or the pseudogene TRBV3-2) and J is TRBJ1-5, with 8 bases matching TRBD1. Unmatched junction bases numbered 7, after V lost 5 bases and J lost 10 bases. In germline, CDR1 is LGHDT, CDR2 YNNKEL (reference sequence). There are 13 residues in the CDR3. CDR3: CASSGTGGEPQHF. The CDR3 bases are TGTGCCAGCAGCGGGACAGGAGGCGAACCCCAGCATTTT.

The CDR3 reads CASSKEGTRETSNQPQHF. DNA of the CDR3: TGTGCCAGCAGCAAAGAAGGCACCAGGGAAACCAGCAATCAGCCCCAGCATTTT. This chain connects TRBV21-1 to TRBJ1-5; the table's D call of TRBD1 was not tested on the DNA. TRBV21-1 represents a pseudogene. This CDR3 is 18 amino acids long.

V and J are TRBV4-3 and TRBJ2-5; 9 nucleotides match TRBD2. Germline CDR1 LGHNA, CDR2 YSLEER. The CDR3 loop spans 16 amino acids. V was clipped by 0 bases and J by 5 bases; unmatched bases: 7. The CDR3 sequence is CASSQDWRGGSETQYF. The DNA of the CDR3 is TGCGCCAGCAGCCAAGATTGGCGGGGGGGCAGCGAGACCCAGTACTTC.